This TCR beta chain was captured in a study of cytomegalovirus exposure and HLA in healthy donors (dated by TCRdb to the late 2010s). The study in broad terms: According to an earlier analysis of a few hundred of the donors, 150 million to 200 million T cells yielded 100 million or so unique TCR beta sequences and more than 250 Gb of sequence data. An early release that covered roughly 600 HLA-typed donors contained about 300 gigabases of sequencing data and about 93 million unique TCR sequences. Of the roughly 400 genotyped donors, about 84% fell in the genetic ancestry cluster associated with self-reported Caucasian donors. The study aimed to test whether signatures of past pathogen exposure could be identified by cataloging public T cell receptors. Using immunosequencing, the study profiled T cell repertoires from roughly 650 subjects and related those repertoires to cytomegalovirus serostatus. Besides the first cohort of approximately 710 subjects, a separate validation cohort made up of 120 different subjects was used. To predict cytomegalovirus infection status, the study combined high-throughput TCR immunosequencing, statistical association of individual TCRs with disease status, and machine learning. To study patterns of TCR occurrence, a later analysis re-analyzed previously published TCR beta repertoires from around 670 donors and added high-resolution HLA genotyping. In the later analysis, no new phenotypic data were used to find candidate immune exposures; instead, reliance was placed on TCR beta sequences and their occurrence across donors. An earlier analysis of around 580 of the donors used high-throughput TCR beta sequencing to judge whether each TCR beta V gene segment behaved as functional or pseudogenic. Donor age, sex, ethnicity and CMV serostatus were compiled alongside the repertoire data. In a later genetic analysis, genome-wide SNP genotypes for 398 of the 666 donors were used, and that subset was treated as a discovery cohort. Every discovery cohort repertoire had been produced on one sequencing platform. Both class I and class II loci were covered by HLA typing, at four-digit resolution. The number of typed donors differed by locus: 629-630 for A, B, C, DRB1 and DQB1; approximately 530 for DQA1; approximately 610 for DPA1; and about 450 for DPB1. Roughly 5 DR-DQ haplotypes were treated as single units for association and clustering because of strong linkage in the cohort. Among some 400 genotyped donors of the cohort, an average of approximately 200,000 unique TCR beta nucleotide sequences was sequenced per donor, of which about 19% were non-productive.

About this clone: What antigen it recognizes has not been identified. No much larger clone is present one base from it, and per-base qualities are unavailable.

The cohort consisted of more than 650 healthy bone marrow donors. Cohort members were all nominally healthy when sampled, although unrecorded immune exposures were likely present. The donor was CMV seronegative and was included in the group of under 450 seronegative cohort members. Every donor gave a peripheral blood sample, and the peripheral blood mononuclear cells from that sample were used for TCR beta sequencing. Genomic DNA extraction from the blood cell samples was performed with the Qiagen DNeasy Blood Extraction Kit. Library construction relied on the immunoSEQ multiplex PCR assay. The multiplex PCR relied on a mix of 60 forward primers for TCR Vbeta segments and 13 reverse primers for TCR Jbeta segments. Amplification of the CDR3 region of rearranged TCR beta genes was performed with a multiplex PCR assay on genomic DNA. The Illumina HiSeq System was used to sequence the amplified TCR beta libraries as 87-base-pair reads. Per the source publication's procedure: A later analysis tallied around 80 million unique TCR beta chains across the 550 to 850 repertoires, and around 9.9 million of those chains were shared by two or more donors. Raw reads were error-corrected and collapsed into unique sequences by a nearest-neighbor algorithm in which closely related sequences were merged to remove PCR and sequencing errors. CDR3 sequences were aligned to IMGT reference sequences to assign V, D and J gene segments. For a sequence to be retained, a match of at least six nucleotides was required to both a V gene segment and a J gene segment. A rearrangement counted as productive if the CDR3 had no stop codons and remained in frame with V and J, and every other rearrangement counted as non-productive. Following IMGT convention, CDR3 was defined as the stretch from the second conserved V-encoded cysteine up to the conserved J-encoded phenylalanine. Sequences without an unambiguous match to a single V gene segment were excluded from the earlier analysis of 500 to 700 of the donors. An earlier analysis of 450 to 650 of the donors called V segments functional above 56.7% productive rearrangements and segregating when the between-donor standard deviation exceeded 5%. A statistical classification framework was developed to diagnose cytomegalovirus status using the catalog of TCR beta chain sequences. V and J gene assignment, in a later analysis, came from comparing TCR nucleotide sequences with IMGT/GENE-DB human TR gene sequences. In a later analysis, CDR3 sequences and most-parsimonious VDJ recombination scenarios were assigned using the TCRdist pipeline. A later analysis defined each TCR beta chain by its CDR3 amino acid sequence plus V-gene family, and excluded reads lacking a unique V-gene family. To address suspected cross-contamination and a sequencing artifact, a later analysis removed around 600 highly shared, low-generation-probability nucleotide sequences. In a later analysis, a clonal expansion index was calculated for each public chain from normalized within-repertoire ranks of inferred template counts. Generation probabilities in a later analysis came from a VDJ recombination model fitted to out-of-frame rearrangements, and those results were checked against IGoR. A later analysis scored TCR-TCR, TCR-HLA and TCR-CMV co-occurrence with hypergeometric tests, applying a repertoire-size bias correction to TCR pairs. False discovery rates were estimated in a later analysis by permuting HLA or CMV assignments 20 times. In a later analysis, co-occurring TCRs were grouped using DBSCAN, with TCRdist sequence similarity added in when clustering inside HLA-allele-positive subsets. Repertoires with fewer than 30,000 or more than 120,000 public chains were left out of co-occurrence clustering, as were four to six repertoires with anomalous nucleotide sharing. Sourced from immuneACCESS, this table was stored by TCRdb with only in-frame sequences that have V and J called. A share of the clones is absent; for the studies checked, an unresolved V gene accounts for under half, and the remainder has no known explanation. For V, J and clone size, that table is used; D and trimming come from the DNA. Counted in this sample were under 150,000 clones; about 74% of them appeared once. The leading ten clones occupy about 1% of the sample.

What the work shows at the level of the full study, not this receptor alone: In vitro tests confirmed that a few of the cytomegalovirus-associated TCR beta chains recognize cytomegalovirus antigens. Because some donors lacked HLA typing at each locus, the association tests relied only on the typed subset. A total of 164 TCR beta chains were listed by the study as associated with cytomegalovirus. In a later analysis, several top co-occurrence clusters were reported to appear linked to parvovirus B19, influenza, CMV and Epstein-Barr virus. A later analysis found that most CMV-associated TCR beta chains appeared HLA-restricted, with HLA associations seemingly driven largely by CMV exposure. In a later analysis, TCR association rates were found to vary across HLA loci, with the most associated TCRs seen for DRB1 alleles and the fewest for HLA-C alleles. Because the 87-base-pair reads could not distinguish some IMGT-functional V segments, including TRBV6-2 and TRBV6-3, those segments were excluded. Compared with equally common non-associated chains, HLA-associated TCR beta chains in a later analysis were more clonally expanded and had lower generation probabilities. In both the original and validation cohorts, the classifier was reported to diagnose cytomegalovirus status with high specificity and sensitivity. Presence/absence analyses assumed roughly uniform sequencing depth across donors, an assumption that may not hold. A later genetic analysis reported fewer N-insertions in productive TCRs among donors in an Asian-associated ancestry cluster than the roughly 670-donor mean. A later genetic analysis associated a missense DCLRE1C variant with V-gene and J-gene trimming of TCR beta chains, and an independent cohort replicated the association. In a later analysis, around 15,000 TCR beta sequences were associated with specific HLA alleles at a false discovery rate of 0.05. The authors suggested that the approach could potentially be extended to other disease states and immunological phenotypes. In an earlier analysis of about 600 of the donors, most TCR beta V segments appeared in productive rearrangements about 90% or about 30% of the time, broadly matching IMGT annotations. A further reported finding was that TCR beta sequences accurately predicted the HLA-A and HLA-B alleles for most subjects in the first cohort. Linkage disequilibrium might explain the correlated functional status among segregating V segments, but an unknown experimental factor could not be ruled out. While some public TCRs were present in many individuals, most TCR sequences turned up only very rarely across donors. When HLA alleles, especially DR and DQ, strongly co-occurred, TCR associations were difficult to assign to individual alleles. A group of highly shared sequence variants was considered likely to be a technical artifact of the sequencing pipeline. The cohort was sequenced for TCR beta chains only, and without alpha or paired-chain data the features that could be detected were limited. CMV serostatus was the only immune exposure information available for the cohort. Over 15 rarely observed V segments, including chromosome 9 orphons, were excluded from the earlier analysis of a few hundred of the donors because counts were too low.

V and J lose 3 bases and 8 bases, and a span of 7 bases separates them. From the germline V gene, CDR1 is WSHSY and CDR2 is SAAADI. The CDR3 contains 12 residues, cysteine and phenylalanine counted. Here the CDR3 DNA is all that survives: 36 bases in frame from base 1. The V gene is TRBV10-2 and the J gene is TRBJ1-4; the D gene is possibly TRBD1, with 5 bases matching. The receptor was derived from a woman aged 55-75 years in good health and CMV-seronegative. Source material: PBMCs. The CDR3 has the sequence CASSDNREKLFF. The nucleotide sequence reads as follows: TGCGCCAGCAGTGACAACAGGGAAAAACTGTTTTTT.